This entry lists 9 T cell receptor beta chains sequenced from one sample in a study of beta chain features in type 1 diabetes. Their antigens are not known. Study findings and constraints: The study found moderately but significantly shorter TCRB CDR3s in all four CD4+ subsets of Type 1 diabetes patients.

Isolated RNA was reverse transcribed in full, so expressed TCRB transcripts were sequenced. TCRdb's table, derived via immunoSEQ multiplex PCR, lists solely in-frame clones and lacks some. This sample has about 160,000 clones, with approximately 7.9% found just once. Input material: central memory CD4+ T cells from blood. The receptors stem from a man aged 18-30 years with type 1 diabetes.

This clone appeared a few times. The rearrangement joins TRBV28 to TRBJ2-5, with TRBD1 matching 8 bases. After removal of 4 bases from V and 6 bases from J, the junction contained 7 bases not matched to a gene. Germline V gives CDR1 MDHEN, CDR2 SYDVKM. This CDR3 comprises 14 residues. DNA of the CDR3: TGTGCCAGCAGTTCGGCCAGGGGGCCCCAGACCCAGTACTTC. It encodes CASSSARGPQTQYF.

Ten or more counts support this clone. The rearrangement joins TRBV4-3 to TRBJ2-1, with 11 bases that match TRBD2. Losses at the gene ends were 2 bases for V and 5 bases for J; bases not matched to a gene: 8. Germline values: CDR1 LGHNA, CDR2 YSLEER. The CDR3 loop spans 17 amino acids. The CDR3 DNA follows: TGCGCCAGCAGCCAAATAGCGGGGGGGCACATTAACAATGAGCAGTTCTTC. As protein: CASSQIAGGHINNEQFF.

Ten or more counts support this clone. The chain uses TRBV28 and TRBJ1-6; 11 bases line up with TRBD1. Losses at the gene ends were 5 bases for V and 9 bases for J; bases not matched to a gene: 6. There are 15 residues in the CDR3. From germline, CDR1 is MDHEN and CDR2 SYDVKM. The CDR3 region is CASSISGTGGSPLHF. CDR3 DNA sequence: TGTGCCAGCAGTATTTCCGGGACAGGGGGTTCACCCCTCCACTTT.

This clone was picked up many times. The genes are TRBV5-1 and TRBJ1-1, with 7 bases fitting TRBD1. The germline V gene encodes CDR1 SGHRS and CDR2 YFSETQ. V shed 3 bases and J 1 base; nucleotides not matched to a gene: 3. The CDR3 totals 14 residues. CDR3 sequence (DNA): TGCGCCAGCAGCTCGGGACAGCCGAACACTGAAGCTTTCTTT. Translation gives CASSSGQPNTEAFF.

This clone has just a few counts. The chain links TRBV4-1 to TRBJ2-3, with 15 bases identical to TRBD2. V was pared by 4 bases and J by 6 bases, with 5 bases of the junction left unmatched. CDR3 length: 16 residues. Germline V lookup: CDR1 MGHRA, CDR2 YSYEKL. The CDR3 is CASSLGLAGGRDTQYF. The CDR3 nucleotides read TGCGCCAGCAGCCTCGGACTAGCGGGGGGGCGTGATACGCAGTATTTT.

The chain couples TRBV6-5 to TRBJ2-3; no reliable D call. The V gene's germline CDR1 is MNHEY and CDR2 SVGAGI. CDR3 length equals 15 residues. Trimming took off 0 bases at V and 4 bases at J, with 11 bases between the two ends. The CDR3 is CASSYSFVSPDTQYF. The CDR3 DNA reads TGTGCCAGCAGTTACTCGTTCGTGTCTCCAGATACGCAGTATTTT.

V usage is TRBV28 and J usage is TRBJ1-5; D is unresolved. V lost 3 bases, J lost 5 bases, and 11 bases lay in between. CDR1 is MDHEN, CDR2 SYDVKM, per germline. The CDR3 spans 14 residues. The CDR3 is CASSLMRGYQPQHF. CDR3 coding DNA: TGTGCCAGCAGTTTGATGAGAGGTTATCAGCCCCAGCATTTT.

This chain uses TRBV9 with TRBJ2-7; D remains unclear. The CDR3 is 12 amino acids. Per germline, CDR1 SGDLS and CDR2 YYNGEE. V dropped 3 bases and J dropped 6 bases, with 10 bases sitting between them. Here the CDR3 reads CASSGAPGEQYF. Written as DNA, the CDR3 is TGTGCCAGCAGCGGAGCGCCCGGCGAGCAGTACTTC.

The chain is built from TRBV5-1 and TRBJ1-1; perhaps TRBD1 as D (6 bases). Deletions cut 0 bases from V and 7 bases from J, with 10 bases between. The CDR3 loop spans 13 amino acids. CDR1 is SGHRS, CDR2 YFSETQ, per germline. CDR3 sequence (DNA): TGCGCCAGCAGCTTGGCCGGACAGTTTGAAGCTTTCTTT. Translation gives CASSLAGQFEAFF.